The 18 T cell receptor beta chains below all came from one sample that was sequenced in a study of human T cells and chemical hapten exposure (dated by TCRdb to 2020 to 2023). In the paper's terms, the time point label means: patch test 3, about 24 weeks after DPC sensitization. Taken with the paper, the label for treatment or condition translates to: therapeutic diphenylcyclopropenone sensitization with weekly scalp DPC. Unfractionated whole blood was collected in Tempus Blood RNA tubes, and total RNA was extracted from that blood. The method behind the library was RACE. Sequencing instrument: NextSeq 500. The public reads were reanalyzed by TCRdb: fastp trimming at Q25, MiXCR alignment, in-frame beta chains only. Rows with one shared CDR3 protein collapse into an entry with the most common genes and DNA. The sample includes over 35,000 distinct CDR3 sequences, with approximately 11% observed a single time. The top ten constitute approximately 2.2% of the sample.

Material: whole blood, obtained in connection with sensitization to the hapten diphenylcyclopropenone (DPC). The source of these receptors is a woman aged 40 to 55 with alopecia areata. Some clones in this sample may be carry-over from other donors' samples.

There are a few counts of this clonotype. The chain uses TRBV10-3 and TRBJ2-2, with TRBD2 as a possible D gene (6 bases). The V end lost 4 bases, the J end lost 4 bases, and 13 bases lay between the germline ends. CDR3 length equals 15 residues. Germline CDR1 ENHRY, CDR2 SYGVKD. The CDR3: CAISGGLGGTGELFF. CDR3 nucleotides: TGTGCCATCAGTGGCGGACTGGGAGGCACCGGGGAGCTGTTTTTT.

This clonotype occurred a few times. The V call is TRBV6-1, the J call TRBJ2-7; 9 nucleotides agree with TRBD1. Germline-derived CDR1 and CDR2 are MNHNS and SASEGT. Germline trimming cut 5 bases from V and 6 bases from J; bases unmatched to any gene: 8. This CDR3 contains 14 residues. CDR3 in DNA: TGTGCCAGCAGTAATCTGGGACAGGGAACCGAGCAGTACTTC. Translation: CASSNLGQGTEQYF.

Of note for this clonotype: This may arise from a read error, as a much more abundant clone is one base away. CDR3 DNA sequence: TGTGCTGGCAGCTTAGCGACCGGGGGCCAGACCCAGTACTTC. The encoded protein is CAGSLATGGQTQYF. The chain is built from TRBV7-7 and TRBJ2-5; D possibly uses TRBD1 or TRBD2 (6 bases each). The CDR3 length is 14 residues. The germline V gene encodes CDR1 SSHAT and CDR2 FNYEAQ (reference sequence).

This clonotype was detected only a few times. The chain recombines TRBV28 with TRBJ2-3, with D unclear. Trimming removed 3 bases from V and 8 bases from J, with 21 bases in between. Germline CDR1 reads MDHEN; CDR2 reads SYDVKM. This CDR3 has 16 residues. Written as DNA, the CDR3 is TGTGCCAGCAGTTTCCCAGGACGTCATGTGTTGGGTACGCAGTATTTT. Encoded protein: CASSFPGRHVLGTQYF.

This clonotype was observed many times. The chain joins TRBV20-1 to TRBJ2-5; D remains ambiguous. The CDR3 length is 11 residues. V was trimmed by 3 bases and J by 5 bases, leaving 7 bases between them. The germline V gene has CDR1 DFQATT and CDR2 SNEGSKA (reference sequence). The CDR3 reads CSASLRETQYF. The CDR3 nucleotides read TGCAGTGCTAGTTTGAGGGAGACCCAGTACTTC.

The chain employs TRBV7-9 and TRBJ2-3; D might be TRBD1 (6 bases). V was shortened by 3 bases and J by 2 bases, with 15 bases between the two germline ends. The length of the CDR3 is 16 residues. Germline V gene sequence: CDR1 SEHNR, CDR2 FQNEAQ (reference sequence). The CDR3 spells CASSLVAGATTDTQYF. CDR3 sequence (DNA): TGTGCCAGCAGCTTGGTCGCAGGGGCGACCACAGATACGCAGTATTTT.

The rearrangement links TRBV5-1 to TRBJ2-3, with D tentatively TRBD1 (5 bases). The germline V gene encodes CDR1 SGHRS and CDR2 YFSETQ. This CDR3 region has 15 residues. Trimming pared 4 bases from V and 3 bases from J, leaving 15 bases between. This CDR3 is CASSRRQGRTDTQYF. In DNA, the CDR3 is TGCGCCAGCAGCCGTAGGCAGGGAAGGACAGATACGCAGTATTTT.

This clonotype was seen more than once but under ten times. The V gene is TRBV20-1, the J gene TRBJ1-1, with 7 bases matching TRBD1. This CDR3 comprises 13 residues. V lost 5 bases to trimming and J lost 3 bases; unmatched junction nucleotides: 6. Germline loops: CDR1 DFQATT, CDR2 SNEGSKA (reference sequence). The CDR3 is CSASGTADTEAFF. As DNA, the CDR3 is TGCAGTGCTTCCGGGACAGCTGACACTGAAGCTTTCTTT.

This clonotype was seen only a few times. The chain employs TRBV21-1 and TRBJ2-7. TRBV21-1 is marked as a pseudogene. The CDR3 spans 11 residues. CDR3 residues: CASSLPQMQYF. In DNA, the CDR3 is TGTGCCAGCAGCCTACCCCAGATGCAGTACTTC.

This clonotype came up many times. J is TRBJ2-2 and V is TRBV10-1, with 11 bases that match TRBD1. Germline V CDR1 and CDR2: WNHNN, SYGVQD (reference sequence). The CDR3 has 15 amino acids. The V gene end was trimmed by 6 bases and the J gene end by 6 bases; junction bases not matched to a gene: 6. CDR3: CASSPGQGVPGELFF. The CDR3 DNA reads TGCGCCAGCAGCCCGGGACAGGGGGTCCCCGGGGAGCTGTTTTTT.

This clonotype was counted ten times or more. The chain employs TRBV19 and TRBJ1-4, with D unresolved. The CDR3 runs to 16 residues. From germline, CDR1 is LNHDA and CDR2 SQIVND (reference sequence). The germline V and J ends were trimmed by 5 bases and 0 bases, with 13 bases remaining between them. The CDR3 loop is CASSPKTWATNEKLFF. CDR3 bases: TGTGCCAGTAGTCCGAAAACCTGGGCAACTAATGAAAAACTGTTTTTT.

This chain connects TRBV2 to TRBJ2-6; D unresolved. From germline, CDR1 is SNHLY and CDR2 FYNNEI. This CDR3 contains 15 residues. Trimming cost V 4 bases and J 0 bases, with 7 bases left between them. CDR3 protein: CASSGVASGANVLTF. CDR3 in DNA: TGTGCCAGCAGTGGGGTCGCCTCTGGGGCCAACGTCCTGACTTTC.

This clonotype was detected many times. The chain carries TRBV28 and TRBJ2-3, with no clear D. This CDR3 is 12 amino acids long. V lost 5 bases and J 10 bases, leaving 13 bases between the germline ends. CDR1 is MDHEN and CDR2 is SYDVKM in the germline V gene. The CDR3 sequence is CASSLSRLPQYF. As DNA, the CDR3 is TGTGCCAGCAGTCTATCCAGGTTGCCGCAGTATTTT.

This clonotype is judged medium-sized. The rearrangement joins TRBV2 to TRBJ2-1; a weak D match, TRBD2 (7 bases). This CDR3 region has 16 residues. CDR1 SNHLY and CDR2 FYNNEI come from the germline V gene. Between the trimmed V and J ends, which lost 2 bases and 8 bases, there was a span of 19 bases. CDR3 residues: CASSEFWGGLVDEQFF. The CDR3 nucleotides are TGTGCCAGCAGTGAATTCTGGGGGGGGCTCGTAGATGAGCAGTTCTTC.

This clonotype occurred a few times. V and J are TRBV2 and TRBJ2-1; TRBD1 or TRBD2 may be the D gene (5 bases each). V dropped 5 bases and J dropped 0 bases, with 14 bases sitting between them. Germline-derived CDR1 and CDR2 are SNHLY and FYNNEI. The CDR3 consists of 16 residues. The CDR3 nucleotides read TGTGCCAGCAGTTTCAGTGGGGGTAGCTCCTACAATGAGCAGTTCTTC. Translated, it gives CASSFSGGSSYNEQFF.

The sample holds a few counts of this clonotype. The CDR3 sequence is CASSVDGAYEQYF. The DNA of the CDR3 is TGTGCCAGCAGCGTAGATGGGGCCTACGAGCAGTACTTC. This rearrangement joins TRBV9 to TRBJ2-7; D unresolved. Trimming stripped 0 bases from V and 2 bases from J, with 6 bases between. The CDR3 is 13 residues long. Germline CDR1 is SGDLS and CDR2 is YYNGEE.

This clonotype was observed many times. The chain links TRBV28 to TRBJ2-7; no definite D call. The CDR3 contains 12 residues. Germline-derived CDR1 and CDR2 are MDHEN and SYDVKM. With 4 bases removed from V and 2 bases from J, the gap between germline ends came to 6 bases. DNA for the CDR3: TGTGCCAGCAGTTCGGTACCCTACGAGCAGTACTTC. It is translated as CASSSVPYEQYF.

The chain joins TRBV19 to TRBJ1-2; D call uncertain. CDR3 size: 14 residues. CDR1 and CDR2 from the germline V gene are LNHDA and SQIVND (reference sequence). V was shortened by 1 base and J by 3 bases, with 9 bases between the two germline ends. The CDR3, as DNA: TGTGCCAGTAGTATAGCCCCTCGGGACTATGGCTACACCTTC. Translation gives CASSIAPRDYGYTF.